Shown below are 18 T cell receptor beta chains from a single sample sequenced in a study of blood T cell repertoires in COVID-19. Profiling relied on immunoSEQ multiplex PCR, and the TCRdb table lists in-frame clones only, not all of them. The sample contains hundreds of thousands of clones, roughly 82% of which appear only once. Sample: peripheral blood. All receptors come from a woman of 80 years or more with COVID-19, enrolled during active disease.

J is TRBJ1-1 and V is TRBV6-5; 10 bases agree with TRBD1. Germline values: CDR1 MNHEY, CDR2 SVGAGI. The V and J ends lost 4 bases and 4 bases, in that order; junction bases with no gene match: 3. CDR3 length: 14 amino acids. CDR3 in amino acids: CASSLGTGVTEAFF. The CDR3 DNA reads as TGTGCCAGCAGTTTAGGGACAGGGGTCACTGAAGCTTTCTTT.

The rearrangement links TRBV2 to TRBJ1-5; no clear D. The CDR3 has 12 residues. Germline V CDR1 and CDR2: SNHLY, FYNNEI. Trimming took 8 bases from V and 5 from J, leaving 10 bases between them. DNA of the CDR3: TGTGCCAGCGCACAGACCGATCAGCCCCAGCATTTT. Its protein product is CASAQTDQPQHF.

The chain uses TRBV2 and TRBJ1-2; 9 nucleotides agree with TRBD1. The CDR3 runs 13 residues. The J segment lost 7 bases and the V segment lost 6 bases, leaving 6 bases of the junction unmatched. The germline V gene has CDR1 SNHLY and CDR2 FYNNEI. CDR3 in amino acids: CASSIGQGSGYTF. The CDR3 nucleotides read TGTGCCAGCAGCATAGGACAGGGGTCTGGCTACACCTTC.

The CDR3 coding sequence is TGTGCCTGGGGGCAGGGGGCAAAGCAGCCCCAGCATTTT. This sequence encodes CAWGQGAKQPQHF. The chain combines TRBV30 with TRBJ1-5; 8 bases align to TRBD1. The CDR3 extends over 13 amino acids. Germline V gene sequence: CDR1 GTSNPN, CDR2 SVGIG (reference sequence). V dropped 5 bases and J dropped 7; count of bases not matched to a gene: 7.

The J gene is TRBJ1-2, the V gene TRBV27, with TRBD1 matching 9 bases. The CDR3 spans 15 residues. V shed 0 bases and J 5 bases; nucleotides not matched to a gene: 4. CDR1 and CDR2 from the germline V gene are MNHEY and SMNVEV (reference sequence). The CDR3 reads CASSLSGGQGYGYTF. The DNA of the CDR3 is TGTGCCAGCAGTTTATCGGGGGGACAGGGATATGGCTACACCTTC.

V is TRBV4-1 and J is TRBJ1-2; 8 nucleotides agree with TRBD1. This CDR3 is 13 amino acids long. Germline assignment: CDR1 MGHRA and CDR2 YSYEKL. The V and J ends lost 5 bases and 7 bases, in that order; junction bases with no gene match: 6. CDR3 residues: CASSAVDRAGYTF. The CDR3, as DNA: TGCGCCAGCAGCGCGGTGGACAGGGCTGGCTACACCTTC.

The chain recombines TRBV19 with TRBJ1-5, with D perhaps matching TRBD1 (6 bases). The CDR3 totals 14 residues. Trimming stripped 4 bases from V and 7 bases from J, with 14 bases between. CDR1 and CDR2 from the germline V gene are LNHDA and SQIVND (reference sequence). CDR3 DNA: TGTGCCAGTAGTAGAACAGGGTCTGGGCAGCCCCAGCATTTT. Translating gives CASSRTGSGQPQHF.

This rearrangement joins TRBV4-2 to TRBJ1-4; no firm D call. The CDR3 covers 13 residues. V dropped 0 bases and J dropped 4 bases, with 3 bases sitting between them. The germline V gene encodes CDR1 LGHNA and CDR2 YNFKEQ. This CDR3 is CASSQDLNEKLFF. The CDR3 region has the DNA TGTGCCAGCAGCCAAGATCTTAATGAAAAACTGTTTTTT.

The CDR3 nucleotides read TGCGCCAGCACCTCACAGGCAACTAATGAAAAACTGTTTTTT. Translated, it gives CASTSQATNEKLFF. The rearrangement joins TRBV10-2 to TRBJ1-4; perhaps TRBD1 as D (5 bases). Germline loops: CDR1 WSHSY, CDR2 SAAADI. Trimming cost V 7 bases and J 0 bases, with 9 bases left between them. This CDR3 is 14 amino acids long.

Here the CDR3 reads CASSLARTEAHEQYV. For the CDR3, the DNA is TGTGCCAGCAGCTTAGCAAGGACGGAGGCTCACGAGCAGTACGTC. The genes are TRBV7-9 and TRBJ2-7; possibly TRBD2 for D (5 bases). The CDR3 contains 15 residues. V dropped 0 bases and J dropped 5 bases, with 14 bases sitting between them. CDR1 and CDR2 from the germline V gene are SEHNR and FQNEAQ (reference sequence).

The gene calls are TRBV19 and TRBJ1-3, with 7 bases identical to TRBD1. V shed 6 bases and J 0 bases; nucleotides not matched to a gene: 8. The CDR3 totals 16 residues. The germline V gene has CDR1 LNHDA and CDR2 SQIVND (reference sequence). The CDR3 DNA reads as TGTGCCAGTAGCCGCACAGGGGCCTTCTCTGGAAACACCATATATTTT. It yields the protein CASSRTGAFSGNTIYF.

This clone was seen just once. The CDR3 nucleotides read TGTGCCATCAGTGAGCCCGGCAGGGGGCTTAACTATGGCTACACCTTC. Protein product: CAISEPGRGLNYGYTF. The chain uses TRBV10-3 and TRBJ1-2, with 8 bases identical to TRBD1. The germline CDR1 and CDR2 sequences are ENHRY and SYGVKD. Unmatched junction bases numbered 6, after V lost 2 bases and J lost 1 base. CDR3 length equals 16 residues.

V usage is TRBV7-8 and J usage is TRBJ2-5, with D unresolved. Between the trimmed V and J ends, which lost 2 bases and 3 bases, there was a span of 7 bases. This CDR3 has 13 residues. CDR1 is SGHVS and CDR2 is FQNEAQ in the germline V gene. The CDR3 reads CASSLRLEETQYF. CDR3 DNA: TGTGCCAGCAGCTTACGACTGGAAGAGACCCAGTACTTC.

The chain is built from TRBV5-1 and TRBJ2-5; 12 positions agree with TRBD2. The CDR3 runs to 14 residues. The germline V gene has CDR1 SGHRS and CDR2 YFSETQ. V lost 4 bases to trimming and J lost 5 bases; unmatched junction nucleotides: 3. CDR3 coding DNA: TGCGCCAGCAGCACTAGCGGGGGGTTGGAGACCCAGTACTTC. This sequence encodes CASSTSGGLETQYF. Full variable domain (outside the CDR3, taken from reference TRBV5-1 and TRBJ2-5): KAGVTQTPRYLIKTRGQQVTLSCSPISGHRSVSWYQQTPGQGLQFLFEYFSETQRNKGNFPGRFSGRQFSNSRSEMNVSTLELGDSALYLCASSTSGGLETQYFGPGTRLLVL.

The chain joins TRBV19 to TRBJ1-6; tentative D call: TRBD1 (6 bases). Trimming took off 4 bases at V and 3 bases at J, with 13 bases between the two ends. The CDR3 spans 16 residues. The germline V gene has CDR1 LNHDA and CDR2 SQIVND (reference sequence). The CDR3 nucleotides are TGTGCCAGTAGTAGGGGCAGGGGCTTCTATAATTCACCCCTCCACTTT. Encoded protein: CASSRGRGFYNSPLHF.

The J gene is TRBJ1-1, the V gene TRBV6-5; possible D gene TRBD1, 5 bases. CDR1 is MNHEY and CDR2 is SVGAGI in the germline V gene. CDR3 length: 13 amino acids. Trimming left V 6 bases short and J 4 bases short, with 12 bases between. CDR3 sequence (DNA): TGTGCCAGCAGCCAGACAGCAACCACTGAAGCTTTCTTT. As protein: CASSQTATTEAFF.

This clone was recorded a few times. The chain carries TRBV2 and TRBJ1-5; 7 nucleotides line up with TRBD1. V lost 5 bases, J lost 4 bases, and 2 bases stayed unmatched. CDR1 is SNHLY, CDR2 FYNNEI, per germline. This CDR3 has 13 amino acids. The CDR3 here is CASSPTGNQPQHF. CDR3 in DNA: TGTGCCAGCAGTCCGACAGGGAATCAGCCCCAGCATTTT.

V gene TRBV5-4 combines with J gene TRBJ2-7, with D maybe TRBD2 (6 bases). The germline CDR1 and CDR2 sequences are SGHNT and YYREEE (reference sequence). CDR3 size: 15 residues. Deletions cut 4 bases from V and 2 bases from J, with 16 bases between. CDR3 DNA: TGTGCCAGCAGCCCGGAGGGGACTCAGGCCTACGAGCAGTACTTC. Translating it yields CASSPEGTQAYEQYF. The whole variable domain, remainder taken from reference TRBV5-4 and TRBJ2-7, is ETGVTQSPTHLIKTRGQQVTLRCSSQSGHNTVSWYQQALGQGPQFIFQYYREEENGRGNFPPRFSGLQFPNYSSELNVNALELDDSALYLCASSPEGTQAYEQYFGPGTRLTVT.